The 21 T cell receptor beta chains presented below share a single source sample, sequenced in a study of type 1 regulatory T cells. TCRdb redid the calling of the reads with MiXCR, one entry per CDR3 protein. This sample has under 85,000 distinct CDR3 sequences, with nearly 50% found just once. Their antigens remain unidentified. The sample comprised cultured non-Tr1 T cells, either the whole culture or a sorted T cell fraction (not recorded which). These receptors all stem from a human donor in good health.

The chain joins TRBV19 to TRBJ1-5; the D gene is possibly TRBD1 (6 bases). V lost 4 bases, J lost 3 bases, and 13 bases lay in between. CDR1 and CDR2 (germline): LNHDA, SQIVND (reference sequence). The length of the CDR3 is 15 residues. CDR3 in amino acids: CASSNTGSINQPQHF. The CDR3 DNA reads TGTGCCAGTAGTAATACAGGGTCGATCAATCAGCCCCAGCATTTT.

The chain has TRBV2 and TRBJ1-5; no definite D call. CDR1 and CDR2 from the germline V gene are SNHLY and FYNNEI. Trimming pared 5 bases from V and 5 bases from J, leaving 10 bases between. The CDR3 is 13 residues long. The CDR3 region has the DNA TGTGCCAGCAGTAAAAGTTGGGATCAGCCCCAGCATTTT. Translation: CASSKSWDQPQHF.

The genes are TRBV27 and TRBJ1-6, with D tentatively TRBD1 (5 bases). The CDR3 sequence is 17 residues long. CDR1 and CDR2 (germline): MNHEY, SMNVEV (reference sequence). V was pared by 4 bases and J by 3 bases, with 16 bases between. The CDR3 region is CASSSRNRPSYNSPLHF. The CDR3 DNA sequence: TGTGCCAGCAGTTCTAGGAACAGGCCCAGCTATAATTCACCCCTCCACTTT.

The CDR3 protein is CASAGGFNSNQPQHF. CDR3 coding DNA: TGTGCTAGCGCCGGGGGTTTCAATAGCAATCAGCCCCAGCATTTT. The gene calls are TRBV12-5 and TRBJ1-5; D perhaps matches TRBD1 (5 bases). This CDR3 region has 15 residues. With 9 bases removed from V and 0 bases from J, the gap between germline ends came to 15 bases. CDR1 is LGHNT, CDR2 FRNRAP, per germline.

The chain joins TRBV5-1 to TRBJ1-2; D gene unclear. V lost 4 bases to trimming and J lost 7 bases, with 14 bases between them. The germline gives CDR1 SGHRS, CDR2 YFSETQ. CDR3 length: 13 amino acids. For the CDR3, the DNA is TGCGCCAGCAGCGAAGACTCGGAGGGTGGCTACACCTTC. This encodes CASSEDSEGGYTF.

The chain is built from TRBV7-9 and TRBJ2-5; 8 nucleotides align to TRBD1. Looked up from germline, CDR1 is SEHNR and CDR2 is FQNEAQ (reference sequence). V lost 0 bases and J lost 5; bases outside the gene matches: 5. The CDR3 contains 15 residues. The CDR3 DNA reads TGTGCCAGCAGCTTAGCCGCAGGGGGCAGGGAGACCCAGTACTTC. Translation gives CASSLAAGGRETQYF.

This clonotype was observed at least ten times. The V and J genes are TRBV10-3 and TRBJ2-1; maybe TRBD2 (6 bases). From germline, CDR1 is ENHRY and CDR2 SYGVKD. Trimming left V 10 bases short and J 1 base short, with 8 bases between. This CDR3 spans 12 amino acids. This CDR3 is CATGGSYNEQFF. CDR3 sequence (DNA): TGTGCCACCGGGGGATCCTACAATGAGCAGTTCTTC.

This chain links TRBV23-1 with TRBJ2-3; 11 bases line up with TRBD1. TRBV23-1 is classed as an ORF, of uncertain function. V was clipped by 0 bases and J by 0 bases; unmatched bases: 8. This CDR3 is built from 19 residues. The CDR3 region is CASSQSPGQGEGSTDTQYF. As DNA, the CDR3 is TGCGCCAGCAGTCAATCCCCGGGACAGGGGGAGGGGAGCACAGATACGCAGTATTTT.

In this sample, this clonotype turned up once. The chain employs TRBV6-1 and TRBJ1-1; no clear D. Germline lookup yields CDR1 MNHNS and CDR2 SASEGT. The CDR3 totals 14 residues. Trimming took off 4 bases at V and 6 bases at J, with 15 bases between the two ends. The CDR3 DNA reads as TGTGCCAGCAGTGGGGCCACCGGTCCCCCTGAAGCTTTCTTT. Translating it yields CASSGATGPPEAFF.

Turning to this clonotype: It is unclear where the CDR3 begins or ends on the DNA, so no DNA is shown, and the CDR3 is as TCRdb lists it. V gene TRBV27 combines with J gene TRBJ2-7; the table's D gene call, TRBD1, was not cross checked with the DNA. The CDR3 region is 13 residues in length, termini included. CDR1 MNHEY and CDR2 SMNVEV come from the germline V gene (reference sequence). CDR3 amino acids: CASSFSGPGEQYF.

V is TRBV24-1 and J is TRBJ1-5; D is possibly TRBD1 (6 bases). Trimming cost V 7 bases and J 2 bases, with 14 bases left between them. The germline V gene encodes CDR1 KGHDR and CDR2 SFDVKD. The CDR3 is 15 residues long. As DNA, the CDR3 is TGTGCCACCAGGGAGGGGGATCCCGGCAATCAGCCCCAGCATTTT. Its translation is CATREGDPGNQPQHF.

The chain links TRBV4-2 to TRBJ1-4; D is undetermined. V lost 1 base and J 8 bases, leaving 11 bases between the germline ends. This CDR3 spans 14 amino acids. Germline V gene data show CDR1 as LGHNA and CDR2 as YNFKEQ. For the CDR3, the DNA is TGTGCCAGCAGCCAAGGATCAGAGTGGGAAAAACTGTTTTTT. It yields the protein CASSQGSEWEKLFF.

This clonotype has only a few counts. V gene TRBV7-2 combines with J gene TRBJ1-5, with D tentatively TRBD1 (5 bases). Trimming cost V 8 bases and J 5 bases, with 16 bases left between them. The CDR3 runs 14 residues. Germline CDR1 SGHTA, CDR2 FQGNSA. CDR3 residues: CASSSFGGDQPQHF. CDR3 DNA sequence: TGTGCCAGCTCCTCCTTTGGGGGGGATCAGCCCCAGCATTTT.

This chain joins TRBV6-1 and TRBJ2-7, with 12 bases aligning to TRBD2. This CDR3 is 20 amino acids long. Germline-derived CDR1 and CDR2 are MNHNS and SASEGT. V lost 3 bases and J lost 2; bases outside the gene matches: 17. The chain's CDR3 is CASSDGTLVLGLAGPYEQYF. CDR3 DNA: TGTGCCAGCAGTGACGGCACTCTCGTACTCGGACTAGCGGGGCCCTACGAGCAGTACTTC.

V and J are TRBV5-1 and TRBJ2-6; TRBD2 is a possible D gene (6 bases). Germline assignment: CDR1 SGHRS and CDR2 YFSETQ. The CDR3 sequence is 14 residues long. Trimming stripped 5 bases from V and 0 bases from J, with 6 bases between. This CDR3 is CASRGLSGANVLTF. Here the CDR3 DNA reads TGCGCCAGCAGGGGACTCTCTGGGGCCAACGTCCTGACTTTC.

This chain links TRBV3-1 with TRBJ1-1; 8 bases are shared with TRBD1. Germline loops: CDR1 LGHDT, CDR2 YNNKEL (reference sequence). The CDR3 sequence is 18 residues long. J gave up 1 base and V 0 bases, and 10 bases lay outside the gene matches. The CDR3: CASSQETWTGPWNTEAFF. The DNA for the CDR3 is TGTGCCAGCAGCCAAGAGACCTGGACAGGGCCGTGGAACACTGAAGCTTTCTTT. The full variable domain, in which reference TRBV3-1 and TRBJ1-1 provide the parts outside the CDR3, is DTAVSQTPKYLVTQMGNDKSIKCEQNLGHDTMYWYKQDSKKFLKIMFSYNNKELIINETVPNRFSPKSPDKAHLNLHINSLELGDSAVYFCASSQETWTGPWNTEAFFGQGTRLTVV.

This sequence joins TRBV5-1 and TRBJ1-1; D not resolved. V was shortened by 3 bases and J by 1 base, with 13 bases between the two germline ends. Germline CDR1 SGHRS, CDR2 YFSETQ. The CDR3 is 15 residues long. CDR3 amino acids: CASSSSEGWNTEAFF. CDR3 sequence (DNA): TGCGCCAGCAGCTCTTCGGAGGGCTGGAACACTGAAGCTTTCTTT.

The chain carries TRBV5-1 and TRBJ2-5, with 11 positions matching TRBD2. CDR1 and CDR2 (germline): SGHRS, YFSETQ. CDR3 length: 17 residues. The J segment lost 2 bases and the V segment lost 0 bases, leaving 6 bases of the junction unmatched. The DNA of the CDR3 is TGCGCCAGCAGCTTGGGAACTAGCGGGGGCCTACAAGAGACCCAGTACTTC. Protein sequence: CASSLGTSGGLQETQYF.

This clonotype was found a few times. CDR3 sequence reads: CASSLAGAYEQYF. The CDR3 DNA sequence: TGTGCCAGCAGCTTAGCGGGGGCCTACGAGCAGTACTTC. J is TRBJ2-7 and V is TRBV7-9; D may correspond to TRBD1 or TRBD2 (5 bases each). V lost 0 bases to trimming and J lost 2 bases, with 5 bases between them. The CDR3 is made up of 13 amino acids. Germline CDR1 and CDR2: SEHNR and FQNEAQ (reference sequence).

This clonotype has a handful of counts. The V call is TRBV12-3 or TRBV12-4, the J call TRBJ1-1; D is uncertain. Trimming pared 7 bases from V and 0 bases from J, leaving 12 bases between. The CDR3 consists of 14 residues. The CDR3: CASKHRRMNTEAFF. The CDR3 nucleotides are TGTGCCAGCAAACACAGACGCATGAACACTGAAGCTTTCTTT.

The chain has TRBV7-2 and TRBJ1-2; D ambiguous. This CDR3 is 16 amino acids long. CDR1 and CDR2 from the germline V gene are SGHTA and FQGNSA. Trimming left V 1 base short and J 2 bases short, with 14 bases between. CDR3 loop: CASSLDIRPGNYGYTF. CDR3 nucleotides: TGTGCCAGCAGCTTAGACATCAGGCCCGGGAACTATGGCTACACCTTC. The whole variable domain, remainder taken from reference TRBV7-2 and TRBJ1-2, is GAGVSQSPSNKVTEKGKDVELRCDPISGHTALYWYRQSLGQGLEFLIYFQGNSAPDKSGLPSDRFSAERTGGSVSTLTIQRTQQEDSAVYLCASSLDIRPGNYGYTFGSGTRLTVV.